These 26 T cell receptor beta chains were sequenced from one sample in a study of blood T cell repertoires in COVID-19. Repertoires were generated with immunoSEQ multiplex PCR, while TCRdb's copy carries only in-frame clones and drops some. Among fewer than 250,000 clones listed, over 90% were seen once. Sequenced sample: peripheral blood. The receptors were sampled from a man aged 30-40 years with COVID-19, enrolled during active disease.

This chain joins TRBV7-9 and TRBJ2-3; TRBD2 might be the D (5 bases). Germline values: CDR1 SEHNR, CDR2 FQNEAQ (reference sequence). This CDR3 comprises 14 residues. The V end lost 3 bases, the J end lost 6 bases, and 13 bases lay between the germline ends. The CDR3 loop reads CASSFGLRADTQYF. The CDR3 bases are TGTGCCAGCAGCTTCGGGTTGAGGGCGGATACGCAGTATTTT.

The CDR3 DNA follows: TGTGCCAGTAAAAGGGAGGGACTCAACTATGGCTACACCTTC. It encodes CASKREGLNYGYTF. This chain connects TRBV19 to TRBJ1-2, with D possibly matching TRBD1 (5 bases). Trimming left V 7 bases short and J 2 bases short, with 14 bases between. This CDR3 is built from 14 residues. Germline V gene data show CDR1 as LNHDA and CDR2 as SQIVND (reference sequence).

The genes are TRBV7-9 and TRBJ2-3, with 13 bases aligning to TRBD2. Germline V lookup: CDR1 SEHNR, CDR2 FQNEAQ (reference sequence). Trimming cost V 1 base and J 6 bases; bases outside gene matches: 7. The CDR3 is 17 amino acids. CDR3: CASSLEELAGGLDTQYF. The CDR3 bases are TGTGCCAGCAGCTTAGAGGAACTAGCGGGGGGGCTGGATACGCAGTATTTT.

This chain joins TRBV7-2 and TRBJ1-1; the D gene is possibly TRBD1 (5 bases). V lost 4 bases and J lost 2, with 14 bases in between. The CDR3 is 15 amino acids. Germline loops: CDR1 SGHTA, CDR2 FQGNSA. CDR3 in DNA: TGTGCCAGCAGCTACGGGACTCTTCTAAACACTGAAGCTTTCTTT. Its protein is CASSYGTLLNTEAFF.

This rearrangement joins TRBV5-4 to TRBJ2-1; perhaps TRBD1 as D (5 bases). Germline-derived CDR1 and CDR2 are SGHNT and YYREEE (reference sequence). The CDR3 totals 14 residues. The V end lost 2 bases, the J end lost 15 bases, and 21 bases lay between the germline ends. Here the CDR3 reads CASSLAGLSWGGFF. The DNA for the CDR3 is TGTGCCAGCAGCTTAGCCGGTCTCTCGTGGGGCGGGTTCTTC. The entire variable domain, with the rest obtained from reference TRBV5-4 and TRBJ2-1, is as follows: ETGVTQSPTHLIKTRGQQVTLRCSSQSGHNTVSWYQQALGQGPQFIFQYYREEENGRGNFPPRFSGLQFPNYSSELNVNALELDDSALYLCASSLAGLSWGGFFGPGTRLTVL.

The genes are TRBV4-1 and TRBJ1-1; 10 positions agree with TRBD1. The CDR3 has 15 residues. V trimming: 1 base; J trimming: 7 bases; junction bases outside the gene matches: 6. Germline V gene sequence: CDR1 MGHRA, CDR2 YSYEKL. CDR3 nucleotides: TGCGCCAGCAGCCAAGCTCAGACAGGGGGCCTTGAAGCTTTCTTT. The encoded protein is CASSQAQTGGLEAFF.

V gene TRBV7-9 combines with J gene TRBJ2-1; D might be TRBD1 (6 bases). The CDR3 runs to 15 residues. Trimming pared 1 base from V and 7 bases from J, leaving 14 bases between. CDR1 is SEHNR and CDR2 is FQNEAQ in the germline V gene (reference sequence). The CDR3: CASSLVRGGKNEQFF. CDR3 DNA sequence: TGTGCCAGCAGCTTAGTCAGGGGCGGCAAGAATGAGCAGTTCTTC.

About this clone itself: In the same sample, other DNA sequences code for this CDR3. The J gene is TRBJ2-7, the V gene TRBV11-2, with 7 nucleotides matching TRBD2. J gave up 1 base and V 3 bases, and 3 bases lay outside the gene matches. There are 14 residues in the CDR3. Germline V gives CDR1 SGHAT, CDR2 FQNNGV. CDR3 sequence (DNA): TGTGCCAGCAGCTTCGCCGGGAGGTCCTACGAGCAGTACTTC. As protein: CASSFAGRSYEQYF.

This clone was found once. V gene TRBV9 combines with J gene TRBJ1-4; no clear D. V was cut by 3 bases and J by 7 bases, with 10 bases left in between. The germline V gene has CDR1 SGDLS and CDR2 YYNGEE. CDR3 length: 13 amino acids. CDR3 residues: CASSAPGSEKLFF. CDR3 DNA sequence: TGTGCCAGCAGCGCCCCGGGGTCTGAAAAACTGTTTTTT.

This clone was counted a few times. The chain carries TRBV7-2 and TRBJ2-1, with D hard to call. The CDR3 runs 13 residues. In germline, CDR1 is SGHTA, CDR2 FQGNSA. The V gene lost 5 bases and the J gene lost 10 bases, with 15 bases spanning the gap. DNA of the CDR3: TGTGCCAGCAGCCTAGGAGTCGCCGGGGAGCAGTTCTTC. Protein sequence: CASSLGVAGEQFF. The complete variable domain, with remaining parts taken from reference TRBV7-2 and TRBJ2-1, reads GAGVSQSPSNKVTEKGKDVELRCDPISGHTALYWYRQSLGQGLEFLIYFQGNSAPDKSGLPSDRFSAERTGGSVSTLTIQRTQQEDSAVYLCASSLGVAGEQFFGPGTRLTVL.

This chain uses TRBV19 with TRBJ1-2, with D uncertain. The germline V gene has CDR1 LNHDA and CDR2 SQIVND (reference sequence). V lost 5 bases and J 7 bases, leaving 14 bases between the germline ends. The CDR3 is 13 amino acids. In DNA form, the CDR3 reads TGTGCCAGTAGTCCCAATGGGCAGGCTGGCTACACCTTC. The encoded protein is CASSPNGQAGYTF.

The rearrangement links TRBV12-5 to TRBJ2-7, with D possibly being TRBD1 (5 bases). CDR3 length: 17 amino acids. The V gene's germline CDR1 is LGHNT and CDR2 FRNRAP. V lost 5 bases to trimming and J lost 2 bases, with 22 bases between them. The CDR3 spells CASGPQIASGQTYEQYF. CDR3 bases: TGTGCTAGTGGTCCGCAGATTGCCTCTGGACAAACCTACGAGCAGTACTTC.

J is TRBJ1-6 and V is TRBV5-6; weak D call: TRBD1 (5 bases). V gave up 0 bases and J gave up 7 bases, with 8 bases separating them. Per the germline V gene, CDR1 is SGHDT and CDR2 is YYEEEE. The CDR3 loop spans 14 amino acids. CDR3 region: CASSLARGNSPLHF. CDR3 bases: TGTGCCAGCAGCTTGGCTCGGGGGAATTCACCCCTCCACTTT.

The chain links TRBV2 to TRBJ1-3; D unresolved. Germline lookup yields CDR1 SNHLY and CDR2 FYNNEI. This CDR3 has 16 residues. V shed 0 bases and J shed 1 base, with 10 bases lying between them. The CDR3 loop reads CASSEALVSSGNTIYF. The CDR3 DNA follows: TGTGCCAGCAGTGAAGCGCTTGTGAGTTCTGGAAACACCATATATTTT.

In DNA form, the CDR3 reads TGTGCCAGCAGAAAACCGGGACCGGGGGGCGAGCAGTACTTC. This codes for CASRKPGPGGEQYF. V usage is TRBV6-5 and J usage is TRBJ2-7, with 7 nucleotides matching TRBD2. Germline CDR1 reads MNHEY; CDR2 reads SVGAGI. CDR3 length equals 14 residues. V dropped 6 bases and J dropped 6; count of bases not matched to a gene: 11.

This chain links TRBV7-2 with TRBJ1-5; D gene uncertain. Germline V gives CDR1 SGHTA, CDR2 FQGNSA. Between the trimmed V and J ends, which lost 1 base and 1 base, there was a span of 8 bases. The CDR3 length is 15 residues. The CDR3: CASSLGAGSNQPQHF. CDR3 DNA sequence: TGTGCCAGCAGCTTAGGGGCGGGGAGCAATCAGCCCCAGCATTTT.

The chain couples TRBV29-1 to TRBJ2-5; TRBD1 matches 8 bases. Germline CDR1 is SQVTM and CDR2 is ANQGSEA. J gave up 7 bases and V 1 base, and 17 bases lay outside the gene matches. The length of the CDR3 is 17 residues. This CDR3 is CSVEATGALLTKRTQYF. The CDR3, as DNA: TGCAGCGTTGAAGCGACAGGGGCGCTCCTAACCAAGAGGACCCAGTACTTC.

This clone was picked up a small number of times. This chain uses TRBV12-3 or TRBV12-4 with TRBJ1-1; the D gene is possibly TRBD1 (5 bases). This CDR3 is built from 12 residues. Trimming pared 7 bases from V and 7 bases from J, leaving 13 bases between. CDR3 residues: CASTWGDGEAFF. The DNA of the CDR3 is TGTGCCAGCACTTGGGGGGACGGTGAAGCTTTCTTT.

V is TRBV6-5 and J is TRBJ2-1, with TRBD1 identical over 10 bases. The CDR3 is 16 amino acids. Germline lookup yields CDR1 MNHEY and CDR2 SVGAGI. V was clipped by 2 bases and J by 10 bases; unmatched bases: 11. Here the CDR3 reads CASSYDRTGGPVEQFF. The DNA of the CDR3 is TGTGCCAGCAGTTACGATCGGACAGGGGGGCCCGTGGAGCAGTTCTTC.

The V gene is TRBV3-1 (or the pseudogene TRBV3-2), the J gene TRBJ1-3, with 7 positions matching TRBD1. Germline-derived CDR1 and CDR2 are LGHDT and YNNKEL (reference sequence). Unmatched junction bases numbered 10, after V lost 2 bases and J lost 0 bases. This CDR3 comprises 18 residues. Here the CDR3 DNA reads TGTGCCAGCAGCCAACGTCCCACAGGGGTAGGCTCTGGAAACACCATATATTTT. It translates to CASSQRPTGVGSGNTIYF.

The chain recombines TRBV2 with TRBJ1-5, with D possibly TRBD1 on 6 matching bases. The V gene's germline CDR1 is SNHLY and CDR2 FYNNEI. Trimming cost V 3 bases and J 1 base, with 10 bases left between them. This CDR3 is built from 15 residues. Written as DNA, the CDR3 is TGTGCCAGCAGTGACAGGGGTCTAAGCAATCAGCCCCAGCATTTT. Translation gives CASSDRGLSNQPQHF.

This chain links TRBV5-1 with TRBJ1-5, with D maybe TRBD1 (6 bases). V was trimmed by 4 bases and J by 5 bases, leaving 13 bases between them. In germline, CDR1 is SGHRS, CDR2 YFSETQ. This CDR3 is 14 amino acids long. In DNA, the CDR3 is TGCGCCAGCAGCCCAGGACAGACGGATCAGCCCCAGCATTTT. It specifies CASSPGQTDQPQHF. Based on the CDR3 plus reference TRBV5-1 and TRBJ1-5, the full variable domain is KAGVTQTPRYLIKTRGQQVTLSCSPISGHRSVSWYQQTPGQGLQFLFEYFSETQRNKGNFPGRFSGRQFSNSRSEMNVSTLELGDSALYLCASSPGQTDQPQHFGDGTRLSIL.

This chain uses TRBV27 with TRBJ2-7; D uncertain. CDR1 MNHEY and CDR2 SMNVEV come from the germline V gene (reference sequence). The CDR3 sequence is 9 residues long. V lost 6 bases and J lost 7, with 4 bases in between. Written as DNA, the CDR3 is TGTGCCAGCAGCCCGGAGCAGTACTTC. Protein sequence: CASSPEQYF.

The DNA of the CDR3 is TGTGCCATCAGTGAGTTGGCTAGCGGGGTGACAGATACGCAGTATTTT. Its translation: CAISELASGVTDTQYF. The V call is TRBV10-3, the J call TRBJ2-3; TRBD2 agrees at 9 bases. Trimming cost V 1 base and J 3 bases; bases outside gene matches: 5. The CDR3 is 16 residues long. Germline loops: CDR1 ENHRY, CDR2 SYGVKD.

The V and J genes are TRBV5-1 and TRBJ1-5; 9 bases agree with TRBD1. Germline V gene lookup returns CDR1 SGHRS and CDR2 YFSETQ. The length of the CDR3 is 16 residues. The V and J ends lost 5 bases and 3 bases, in that order; junction bases with no gene match: 9. The chain's CDR3 is CASRATGGPSNQPQHF. The CDR3 DNA reads as TGCGCCAGCAGGGCTACAGGGGGCCCTTCCAATCAGCCCCAGCATTTT. Filled out from reference TRBV5-1 and TRBJ1-5, the complete variable domain reads KAGVTQTPRYLIKTRGQQVTLSCSPISGHRSVSWYQQTPGQGLQFLFEYFSETQRNKGNFPGRFSGRQFSNSRSEMNVSTLELGDSALYLCASRATGGPSNQPQHFGDGTRLSIL.

The chain is built from TRBV5-5 and TRBJ2-1; no reliable D call. CDR1 SGHKS and CDR2 YYEKEE come from the germline V gene (reference sequence). The V end lost 2 bases, the J end lost 5 bases, and 8 bases lay between the germline ends. CDR3 size: 13 residues. For the CDR3, the DNA is TGTGCCAGCAGCTTTCAGGCGAACAATGAGCAGTTCTTC. The encoded protein is CASSFQANNEQFF.